Listed below are T cell receptor beta chains from one sample, sequenced in a study of OX40 agonist ivuxolimab in advanced cancers. TCRdb's copy holds only in-frame clones and misses some; the assay was immunoSEQ multiplex PCR. The table lists tens of thousands of clones, around 89% of them singletons. The input for sequencing was CD4+ or CD8+ T cells sorted from blood, taken in a trial of the OX40 agonist ivuxolimab. These receptors were obtained from an adult with an advanced solid tumor such as melanoma, head and neck, liver or kidney cancer. CDR3s include the opening cysteine and the closing phenylalanine or tryptophan. D genes are given only for firm matches. A row's size may be missing; if present it is once, few, many or a size class.

NA,NA,TRBJ2-7,TRBV27,TGTGCCAGCAGTACAATCCGGGACACCTCCTACGAGCAGTACTTC,CASSTIRDTSYEQYF
TRBD1,NA,TRBJ1-4,TRBV5-1,TGCGCCAGCAGCTCTGACAGGGGGAATGAAAAACTGTTTTTT,CASSSDRGNEKLFF
NA,NA,TRBJ2-5,TRBV6-1,TGTGCCAGCAGTGAACAGATTAGCGAGGCAGAGACCCAGTACTTC,CASSEQISEAETQYF
NA,NA,TRBJ1-2,TRBV9,TGTGCCAGCAGCTGGACAGCCGAACACGTGATCTATGGCTACACCTTC,CASSWTAEHVIYGYTF
NA,NA,TRBJ1-1,TRBV9,TGTGCCAGCAGCGTAGAGGGCAGGGGGAACACTGAAGCTTTCTTT,CASSVEGRGNTEAFF
NA,NA,TRBJ2-7,TRBV9,TGTGCCAGCAGCGTCTCCTCTAAGTACGAGCAGTACTTC,CASSVSSKYEQYF
NA,NA,TRBJ1-5,TRBV27,TGTGCCAGCAGTCTCCTGACAGGTACTAATCAGCCCCAGCATTTT,CASSLLTGTNQPQHF
TRBD1,NA,TRBJ1-1,TRBV19,TGTGCCAGTAGACAGGGGGCAACTGAAGCTTTCTTT,CASRQGATEAFF
TRBD1,NA,TRBJ2-1,TRBV29-1,TGCAGCGTCCGGGACAGGTCCTACAATGAGCAGTTCTTC,CSVRDRSYNEQFF
NA,NA,TRBJ2-5,TRBV7-9,TGTGCCAGCAGCTTATCCTCCGCTCTACTAAAACAAGAGACCCAGTACTTC,CASSLSSALLKQETQYF
NA,few,TRBJ1-1,TRBV4-2,TGTGCCAGCAGTCCCAGTCTACAGTGGAACACTGAAGCTTTCTTT,CASSPSLQWNTEAFF
TRBD2,NA,TRBJ2-5,TRBV4-2,TGTGCCAGCAGCCAAGATAGGGGAGGAACTAGCGGGAGATTTGAGACCCAGTACTTC,CASSQDRGGTSGRFETQYF
NA,NA,TRBJ1-2,TRBV9,TGTGCCAGCTCCTCCAGTTATGGCTACACCTTC,CASSSSYGYTF
TRBD1,once,TRBJ1-5,TRBV28,TGTGCCAGCAGTTTATTGACAGGGGCTGGACAGCCCCAGCATTTT,CASSLLTGAGQPQHF
TRBD1,NA,TRBJ2-1,TRBV7-8,TGTGCCAGCAGCTTGGGACAGGGGACATTGAATGAGCAGTTCTTC,CASSLGQGTLNEQFF
NA,NA,TRBJ1-1,TRBV19,TGTGCCAGTAGTATAATACCCGAAGGGACTGAAGCTTTCTTT,CASSIIPEGTEAFF
NA,many,TRBJ2-5,TRBV10-2,TGCGCCAGCAGTGAGTCAGCCCGGGGACGGACCCAGTACTTC,CASSESARGRTQYF
NA,NA,TRBJ2-1,TRBV5-6,TGTGCCAGCAGCTTGGGCGCTAACCGGAAGGGTGAGCAGTTCTTC,CASSLGANRKGEQFF
NA,NA,TRBJ2-2,TRBV6-1,TGTGCCAGCAGTGAGGTTTACGGGAGTAGAACCGGGGAGCTGTTTTTT,CASSEVYGSRTGELFF
NA,NA,TRBJ2-5,TRBV7-6,TGTGCCAGCAGCTTAGAAGGGATGGGGCAAGAGACCCAGTACTTC,CASSLEGMGQETQYF
TRBD2,NA,TRBJ2-1,TRBV27,TGTGCCAGCAGGCCCGGGACTAGCCATTACAATGAGCAGTTCTTC,CASRPGTSHYNEQFF
NA,NA,TRBJ1-3,TRBV4-3,TGCGCCAGCAGCCAGGGGGACTTTAAAGGGGACACCATATATTTT,CASSQGDFKGDTIYF
NA,NA,TRBJ2-1,TRBV4-3,TGCGCCAGCAGCTCCTCCCGACACAATGAGCAGTTCTTC,CASSSSRHNEQFF
TRBD1,NA,TRBJ1-2,TRBV4-3,TGCGCCAGCAGCCAAGATCGGGCAGGGGGCAAGGGCTACACCTTC,CASSQDRAGGKGYTF
TRBD2,NA,TRBJ2-7,TRBV5-6,TGTGCCAGCAGCCACCTAGCGGGAGGGTCCTACGAGCAGTACTTC,CASSHLAGGSYEQYF
NA,NA,TRBJ2-1,TRBV27,TGTGCCAGCACCTCCGGCTTGGCGGAGCAGTTCTTC,CASTSGLAEQFF
TRBD2,NA,TRBJ2-1,TRBV6-1,TGTGCCAGCAGTGACCCCCTTCTAGCGGGAGTTTACTACAATGAGCAGTTCTTC,CASSDPLLAGVYYNEQFF
NA,NA,TRBJ2-5,TRBV11-2,TGTGCCAGCAGCTTAGCCAGGGTAGAGACCCAGTACTTC,CASSLARVETQYF
NA,NA,TRBJ1-1,TRBV4-1,TGCGCCAGCAGCTTCAGGGCTACAGGGACGGCCACTGAAGCTTTCTTT,CASSFRATGTATEAFF
TRBD1,NA,TRBJ2-7,TRBV5-1,TGCGCCAGCAGCTTGGACAGGCCAGGACAGGACGAGCAGTACTTC,CASSLDRPGQDEQYF
TRBD2,NA,TRBJ2-7,TRBV4-1,TGCGCCAGCAGCCCGTGGGGGGGGGAGCAGTACTTC,CASSPWGGEQYF
NA,NA,TRBJ1-1,TRBV6-5,TGTGCCAGCAGTTTCCGGGGAGGGAACACTGAAGCTTTCTTT,CASSFRGGNTEAFF
TRBD1,NA,TRBJ1-2,TRBV6-4,TGTGCCAGCAGTCCGGCCGGGACAGGGGGCAATGGCTACACCTTC,CASSPAGTGGNGYTF
NA,NA,TRBJ1-2,TRBV7-9,TGTGCCAGCAGCTTAGGCCTGACAGGCTACACCTTC,CASSLGLTGYTF
NA,NA,TRBJ2-7,TRBV28,TGTGCCAGCAGCTTGTTAAGGGAGCAGTACTTC,CASSLLREQYF
TRBD1,NA,TRBJ2-2,TRBV7-9,TGTGCCAGCAGCCTGAGGGACAGGGGAGGCACCGGGGAGCTGTTTTTT,CASSLRDRGGTGELFF
TRBD2,NA,TRBJ2-3,TRBV12-5,TGTGCTAGTGGTCCCGGACTAGCGGGACCTAGCACAGATACGCAGTATTTT,CASGPGLAGPSTDTQYF
NA,NA,TRBJ2-1,TRBV21-1,TGTGCCAGCAGCAAAATCGCCGGCTACAATGAGCAGTTCTTC,CASSKIAGYNEQFF
NA,NA,TRBJ2-1,TRBV6-5,TGTGCCAGCAGTTACGCGCTAGCTGTTTACAATGAGCAGTTCTTC,CASSYALAVYNEQFF
NA,NA,TRBJ2-2,TRBV7-3,TGTGCCAGCAGCAGGGACCCGGGCACCGGGGAGCTGTTTTTT,CASSRDPGTGELFF
TRBD2,once,TRBJ2-1,TRBV7-9,TGTGCCAGCAGCTTAGTTATAAGCGGGACTTACAATGAGCAGTTCTTC,CASSLVISGTYNEQFF
TRBD1,NA,TRBJ2-3,TRBV18,TGTGCCAGCTCACCCGGAGAGGGGGCGTCTTACACAGATACGCAGTATTTT,CASSPGEGASYTDTQYF
NA,NA,TRBJ1-1,TRBV5-6,TGTGCCAGCAGCTCTTCGGGTTATGAAGCTTTCTTT,CASSSSGYEAFF
TRBD1,NA,TRBJ1-2,TRBV9,TGTGCCAGCAGCCTACCCGGGACAGGGTACGGCTACACCTTC,CASSLPGTGYGYTF
NA,NA,TRBJ1-5,TRBV7-8,TGTGCCAGCAGCTTAGGCTCCAGCCCCCAGCATTTT,CASSLGSSPQHF